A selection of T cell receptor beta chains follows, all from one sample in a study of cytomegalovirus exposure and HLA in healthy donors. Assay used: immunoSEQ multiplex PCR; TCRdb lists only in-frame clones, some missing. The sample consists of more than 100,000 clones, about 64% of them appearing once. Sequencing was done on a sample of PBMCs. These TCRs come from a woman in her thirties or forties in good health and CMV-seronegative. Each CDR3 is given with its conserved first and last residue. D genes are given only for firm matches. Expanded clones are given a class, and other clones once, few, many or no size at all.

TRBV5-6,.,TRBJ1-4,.,CASNPRGTTNEKLFF,TGTGCCAGCAACCCGCGGGGAACAACTAATGAAAAACTGTTTTTT
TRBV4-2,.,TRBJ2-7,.,CASSQAVVRDLSYEQYF,TGTGCCAGCAGCCAAGCCGTCGTCCGGGACTTATCCTACGAGCAGTACTTC
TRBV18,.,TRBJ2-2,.,CASSGPGELFF,TGTGCCAGCTCTGGGCCCGGGGAGCTGTTTTTT
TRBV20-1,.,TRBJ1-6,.,CGGGGGSPLHF,TGCGGCGGGGGCGGAGGATCACCCCTCCACTTT
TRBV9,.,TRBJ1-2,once,CASSVGGVPNYGYTF,TGTGCCAGCAGCGTAGGCGGTGTCCCTAACTATGGCTACACCTTC
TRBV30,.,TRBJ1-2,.,CAWSPGRVGGYTF,TGTGCCTGGAGTCCCGGCAGGGTCGGCGGCTACACCTTC
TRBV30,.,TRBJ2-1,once,CAWGPNEGKQFF,TGTGCCTGGGGCCCAAACGAGGGAAAGCAGTTCTTC
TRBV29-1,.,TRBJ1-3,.,CSVRGTSSGNTIYF,TGCAGCGTCCGGGGGACTAGCTCTGGAAACACCATATATTTT
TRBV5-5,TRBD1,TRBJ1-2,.,CASSSAAGTGNYGYTF,TGTGCCAGCAGCTCGGCGGCAGGGACAGGGAACTATGGCTACACCTTC
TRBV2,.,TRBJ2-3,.,CASISLGVDTQYF,TGTGCCAGCATCAGTTTAGGGGTGGATACGCAGTATTTT
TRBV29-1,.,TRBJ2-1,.,CSGVGVGYNEQFF,TGCAGCGGGGTAGGGGTGGGCTACAATGAGCAGTTCTTC
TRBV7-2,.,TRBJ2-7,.,CASSYGGAGREQYF,TGTGCCAGCAGCTACGGAGGAGCAGGGAGGGAGCAGTACTTC
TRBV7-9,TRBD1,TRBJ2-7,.,CASRAAGQGYEQYF,TGTGCCAGCAGGGCGGCCGGACAGGGATACGAGCAGTACTTC
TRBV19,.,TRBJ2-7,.,CATGEDGYEQYF,TGTGCCACAGGGGAAGATGGGTACGAGCAGTACTTC
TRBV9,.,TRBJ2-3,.,CASSLRGGGRYSTDTQYF,TGTGCCAGCAGCCTCCGCGGGGGCGGTCGTTATAGCACAGATACGCAGTATTTT
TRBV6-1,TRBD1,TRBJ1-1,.,CASSELGQGSTEAFF,TGTGCCAGCAGTGAATTAGGACAGGGGTCCACTGAAGCTTTCTTT
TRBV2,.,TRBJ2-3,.,CASSELRLVGQGSTDTQYF,TGTGCCAGCAGTGAACTGAGGCTCGTGGGCCAGGGCTCAACAGATACGCAGTATTTT
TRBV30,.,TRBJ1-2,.,CAWSVGAGNYGYTF,TGTGCCTGGAGTGTAGGTGCAGGGAACTATGGCTACACCTTC
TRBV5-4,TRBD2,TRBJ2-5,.,CASSGTSGAQETQYF,TGTGCCAGCAGCGGGACTAGCGGGGCCCAAGAGACCCAGTACTTC
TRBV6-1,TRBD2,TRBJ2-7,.,CASSENPQDLAGSYEQYF,TGTGCCAGCAGTGAAAACCCACAGGATCTAGCGGGGTCCTACGAGCAGTACTTC